This T cell receptor (beta chain) was captured by sequencing in a study of cytomegalovirus exposure and HLA in healthy donors. Notes on the study in general: The investigators catalogued 150 to 200 TCR beta chains as cytomegalovirus-associated. As was reported, the HLA-A and HLA-B alleles of most subjects were accurately predicted from TCR beta sequences. Solely CMV serostatus was available to characterize immune exposure.

Primers included in the PCR were 60 Vbeta and 13 Jbeta primers. Libraries were prepared by immunoSEQ multiplex PCR; TCRdb keeps only in-frame clonotypes and omits some of them. Its table records under 130,000 clones. Unrecorded immune exposures were likely, despite nominal health at sampling. On this clone itself: Its cognate antigen is unknown.

The sequence derives from a man aged 45 to 65 in good health and CMV-seronegative. The sequenced material came from PBMCs.

The CDR3 loop reads CASSPPVSGPKETQYF. The CDR3, as DNA: TGTGCCAGCTCACCACCCGTGAGCGGCCCTAAAGAGACCCAGTACTTC. The gene calls are TRBV18 and TRBJ2-5, with D tentatively TRBD2 (5 bases). The ends were cut back, 0 bases at V and 3 bases at J, with 14 bases in the middle. CDR1 and CDR2 (germline): KGHSH, LQKENI. This CDR3 contains 16 residues. Complete variable domain (other parts from reference TRBV18 and TRBJ2-5): NAGVMQNPRHLVRRRGQEARLRCSPMKGHSHVYWYRQLPEEGLKFMVYLQKENIIDESGMPKERFSAEFPKEGPSILRIQQVVRGDSAAYFCASSPPVSGPKETQYFGPGTRLLVL.